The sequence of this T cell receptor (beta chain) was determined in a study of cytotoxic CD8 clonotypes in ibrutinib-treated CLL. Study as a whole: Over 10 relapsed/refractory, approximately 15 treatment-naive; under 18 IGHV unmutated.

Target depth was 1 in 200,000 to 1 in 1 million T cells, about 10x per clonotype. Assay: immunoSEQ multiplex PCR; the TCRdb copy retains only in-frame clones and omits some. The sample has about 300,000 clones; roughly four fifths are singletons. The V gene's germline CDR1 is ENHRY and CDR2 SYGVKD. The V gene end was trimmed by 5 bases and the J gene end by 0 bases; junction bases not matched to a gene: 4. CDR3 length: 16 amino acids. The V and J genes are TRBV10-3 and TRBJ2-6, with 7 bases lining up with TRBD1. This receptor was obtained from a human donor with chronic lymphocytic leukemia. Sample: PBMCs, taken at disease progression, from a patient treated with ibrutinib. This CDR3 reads CAISKQGLSGANVLTF. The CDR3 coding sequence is TGTGCCATCAGTAAACAGGGGCTCTCTGGGGCCAACGTCCTGACTTTC.